The 27 T cell receptor beta chains below come from one sample, sequenced in a study of blood T cell repertoires in COVID-19. TCRdb keeps only in-frame clones here, not all; method: immunoSEQ multiplex PCR. The sample records some 170,000 clones, around 74% being singletons. The sequenced sample consisted of peripheral blood. The receptors shown here come from a man aged 70-80 years with acute or convalescent COVID-19.

This chain connects TRBV6-1 to TRBJ2-6, with D perhaps TRBD2 (6 bases). Trimming took 2 bases from V and 1 from J, leaving 18 bases between them. The CDR3 has 19 residues. Germline CDR1 MNHNS, CDR2 SASEGT. CDR3 protein: CASSENRGGLGSGANVLTF. As DNA, the CDR3 is TGTGCCAGCAGTGAAAATAGGGGAGGCTTAGGTTCTGGGGCCAACGTCCTGACTTTC.

The genes are TRBV24-1 and TRBJ2-7, with 8 bases identical to TRBD2. The CDR3 has 15 residues. Per germline, CDR1 KGHDR and CDR2 SFDVKD. V lost 4 bases and J lost 3; bases outside the gene matches: 7. CDR3 amino acids: CATSDRGGLVYEQYF. The DNA for the CDR3 is TGTGCCACCAGTGACCGGGGGGGCCTTGTCTACGAGCAGTACTTC.

V and J are TRBV5-1 and TRBJ2-1, with 12 bases fitting TRBD2. From germline, CDR1 is SGHRS and CDR2 YFSETQ. After removal of 5 bases from V and 5 bases from J, the junction contained 8 bases not matched to a gene. The CDR3 sequence is 16 residues long. The CDR3 region is CASRPLPSGGDNEQFF. CDR3 nucleotides: TGCGCCAGCAGACCTCTCCCTAGCGGGGGGGACAATGAGCAGTTCTTC.

This clone has only a few counts. This chain connects TRBV4-2 to TRBJ1-5; the D gene is possibly TRBD1 (6 bases). Germline CDR1 LGHNA, CDR2 YNFKEQ. CDR3 size: 16 residues. V was trimmed by 1 base and J by 2 bases, leaving 12 bases between them. DNA for the CDR3: TGTGCCAGCAGCCAAGCGACACAGGGAGGCAATCAGCCCCAGCATTTT. This sequence encodes CASSQATQGGNQPQHF.

V usage is TRBV10-3 and J usage is TRBJ2-2, with 11 bases matching TRBD2. The J segment lost 4 bases and the V segment lost 10 bases, leaving 14 bases of the junction unmatched. Germline V gives CDR1 ENHRY, CDR2 SYGVKD. The CDR3 loop spans 17 amino acids. The CDR3 bases are TGTGCCACCACTATTACCATTAGCGGGGGGGCCACCGGGGAGCTGTTTTTT. Its translation is CATTITISGGATGELFF.

This chain connects TRBV24-1 to TRBJ1-4, with 9 nucleotides matching TRBD1. J lost 5 bases, V lost 5 bases, and 2 bases had no gene match. The germline V gene has CDR1 KGHDR and CDR2 SFDVKD. This CDR3 comprises 14 residues. The CDR3 region is CATSGTGGNEKLFF. As DNA, the CDR3 is TGTGCCACCAGTGGCACAGGGGGCAATGAAAAACTGTTTTTT.

DNA of the CDR3: TGTGCCAGCAGCCCTGACAGGGTAGAGCAGCCCCAGCATTTT. Encoded protein: CASSPDRVEQPQHF. The rearrangement joins TRBV7-9 to TRBJ1-5; 7 bases match TRBD1. The CDR3 contains 14 residues. The germline V gene has CDR1 SEHNR and CDR2 FQNEAQ (reference sequence). V trimming: 5 bases; J trimming: 7 bases; junction bases outside the gene matches: 8.

The chain joins TRBV9 to TRBJ2-7, with 8 bases fitting TRBD1. This CDR3 comprises 16 residues. CDR1 is SGDLS, CDR2 YYNGEE, per germline. Trimming removed 0 bases from V and 3 bases from J; junction bases left unmatched: 8. CDR3 bases: TGTGCCAGCAGCGTAGGACTCGGACAGGGACTCTACGAGCAGTACTTC. Translating gives CASSVGLGQGLYEQYF.

The chain couples TRBV6-5 to TRBJ2-3; 12 bases fit TRBD2. CDR1 MNHEY and CDR2 SVGAGI come from the germline V gene. With V trimmed by 0 bases and J by 10 bases, 8 bases remained unmatched. This CDR3 has 16 residues. CDR3 DNA: TGTGCCAGCAGTTACTCGTCTAGCGGGAGGGCCCAGGCGCAGTATTTT. This translates into CASSYSSSGRAQAQYF.

V and J are TRBV7-9 and TRBJ2-5; 10 bases align to TRBD2. V lost 5 bases, J lost 2 bases, and 2 bases stayed unmatched. CDR1 and CDR2 (germline): SEHNR, FQNEAQ (reference sequence). The CDR3 has 14 residues. This CDR3 is CASSMTSGQETQYF. The CDR3 region has the DNA TGTGCCAGCAGCATGACTAGCGGGCAAGAGACCCAGTACTTC.

V usage is TRBV6-5 and J usage is TRBJ1-4, with 11 bases that match TRBD1. CDR1 is MNHEY and CDR2 is SVGAGI in the germline V gene. The CDR3 totals 13 residues. After removal of 7 bases from V and 8 bases from J, the junction contained 3 bases not matched to a gene. The CDR3 spells CASIRDRGEKLFF. The CDR3 DNA reads as TGTGCCAGCATCCGGGACAGGGGGGAAAAACTGTTTTTT.

This chain links TRBV9 with TRBJ2-2; 13 nucleotides align to TRBD2. The V and J ends lost 0 bases and 4 bases, in that order; junction bases with no gene match: 12. The germline V gene encodes CDR1 SGDLS and CDR2 YYNGEE. The CDR3 is 20 amino acids. CDR3 DNA sequence: TGTGCCAGCAGCGTAGGCTCCGGGACTAGCGGGAAAGGGATCACCGGGGAGCTGTTTTTT. Translating gives CASSVGSGTSGKGITGELFF.

J is TRBJ2-1 and V is TRBV19, with TRBD2 as a possible D gene (5 bases). CDR3 length equals 17 residues. From germline, CDR1 is LNHDA and CDR2 SQIVND (reference sequence). V was pared by 3 bases and J by 0 bases, with 15 bases between. The CDR3 DNA is TGTGCCAGTAGTATCCCGAACATTGGGAGCTCCTACAATGAGCAGTTCTTC. Protein product: CASSIPNIGSSYNEQFF.

A single count supports this clone. This chain links TRBV5-1 with TRBJ1-6; possibly TRBD1 for D (6 bases). Germline CDR1 reads SGHRS; CDR2 reads YFSETQ. CDR3 length: 15 amino acids. Trimming pared 0 bases from V and 10 bases from J, leaving 14 bases between. The CDR3 DNA sequence: TGCGCCAGCAGCTTGGAAGGGACATCTGGATCACCCCTCCACTTT. Its protein product is CASSLEGTSGSPLHF. The full variable domain, in which reference TRBV5-1 and TRBJ1-6 provide the parts outside the CDR3, is KAGVTQTPRYLIKTRGQQVTLSCSPISGHRSVSWYQQTPGQGLQFLFEYFSETQRNKGNFPGRFSGRQFSNSRSEMNVSTLELGDSALYLCASSLEGTSGSPLHFGNGTRLTVT.

This chain joins TRBV6-5 and TRBJ1-5; TRBD1 might be the D (5 bases). The CDR3 covers 13 residues. CDR1 and CDR2 from the germline V gene are MNHEY and SVGAGI. The germline V and J ends were trimmed by 5 bases and 4 bases, with 9 bases remaining between them. CDR3 in amino acids: CASSPDRNQPQHF. The CDR3 DNA follows: TGTGCCAGCAGTCCCGACAGAAATCAGCCCCAGCATTTT.

The count of this clone is one. The chain carries TRBV7-9 and TRBJ1-4; D unresolved. This CDR3 contains 14 residues. Germline CDR1 and CDR2: SEHNR and FQNEAQ (reference sequence). Trimming stripped 5 bases from V and 0 bases from J, with 7 bases between. The CDR3 here is CASSPGATNEKLFF. DNA for the CDR3: TGTGCCAGCAGCCCGGGTGCAACTAATGAAAAACTGTTTTTT.

Comments on this clone: This CDR3 is also generated by other DNA sequences in the sample. The CDR3 here is CASSEGAGEKLFF. CDR3 bases: TGTGCCAGCAGTGAGGGGGCGGGTGAAAAACTGTTTTTT. This chain connects TRBV6-4 to TRBJ1-4; D might be TRBD1 (6 bases). The germline gives CDR1 MRHNA, CDR2 SNTAGT. This CDR3 is built from 13 residues. The V end was cut by 3 bases, the J end by 7 bases, with 9 bases between.

This clone is a singleton in its sample. V is TRBV9 and J is TRBJ2-5, with D possibly being TRBD2 (6 bases). Germline V gene sequence: CDR1 SGDLS, CDR2 YYNGEE. The CDR3 length is 15 residues. Between the trimmed V and J ends, which lost 4 bases and 3 bases, there was a span of 16 bases. The CDR3 region has the DNA TGTGCCAGCAGCTTTCCCTTCTCGGGAGAAGAGACCCAGTACTTC. Its protein product is CASSFPFSGEETQYF. The variable domain in full, completed from reference TRBV9 and TRBJ2-5, reads DSGVTQTPKHLITATGQRVTLRCSPRSGDLSVYWYQQSLDQGLQFLIQYYNGEERAKGNILERFSAQQFPDLHSELNLSSLELGDSALYFCASSFPFSGEETQYFGPGTRLLVL.

The chain combines TRBV5-4 with TRBJ2-2; 7 bases match TRBD1. Germline assignment: CDR1 SGHNT and CDR2 YYREEE (reference sequence). The trim removed 7 bases at V and 0 bases at J, leaving 3 bases unmatched. The length of the CDR3 is 14 residues. DNA of the CDR3: TGTGCCAGCGAAACAGGGGCGAACACCGGGGAGCTGTTTTTT. Residues: CASETGANTGELFF.

CDR3 loop: CASSRGGIGSEAFF. For the CDR3, the DNA is TGCGCCAGCAGCCGGGGCGGGATAGGGTCTGAAGCTTTCTTT. The chain recombines TRBV5-1 with TRBJ1-1, with a tentative D call TRBD1 (5 bases). Per the germline V gene, CDR1 is SGHRS and CDR2 is YFSETQ. The CDR3 spans 14 residues. Trimming removed 4 bases at V and 6 bases at J, with 16 bases between.

This clone has just one count. CDR3 coding DNA: TGTGCCAGCAGTTTACAGGGGTATGGCTACACCTTC. Protein: CASSLQGYGYTF. The rearrangement uses TRBV28 and TRBJ1-2; D is possibly TRBD1 (6 bases). This CDR3 region has 12 residues. Trimming cost V 2 bases and J 5 bases, with 6 bases left between them. CDR1 is MDHEN and CDR2 is SYDVKM in the germline V gene.

The table lists this clone with a few counts. The J gene is TRBJ2-1, the V gene TRBV5-1; TRBD2 agrees at 9 bases. Trimming at V came to 0 bases and at J to 9 bases, leaving 13 bases not matched to a gene. The CDR3 is 17 amino acids. CDR1 is SGHRS and CDR2 is YFSETQ in the germline V gene. CDR3 bases: TGCGCCAGCAGCTTGGGTGGACTAGCGCTTATGGGTGGTGAGCAGTTCTTC. It yields the protein CASSLGGLALMGGEQFF.

This clone showed up just once. V usage is TRBV9 and J usage is TRBJ2-3; perhaps TRBD1 as D (6 bases). V was pared by 0 bases and J by 0 bases, with 11 bases between. CDR3 size: 16 residues. Germline V lookup: CDR1 SGDLS, CDR2 YYNGEE. In nucleotides, the CDR3 is TGTGCCAGCAGCGTAGAGCAGGGGCTTAGCACAGATACGCAGTATTTT. Amino acids: CASSVEQGLSTDTQYF. Full variable domain (outside the CDR3, taken from reference TRBV9 and TRBJ2-3): DSGVTQTPKHLITATGQRVTLRCSPRSGDLSVYWYQQSLDQGLQFLIQYYNGEERAKGNILERFSAQQFPDLHSELNLSSLELGDSALYFCASSVEQGLSTDTQYFGPGTRLTVL.

J is TRBJ1-3 and V is TRBV10-3; no clear D gene. Germline CDR1 reads ENHRY; CDR2 reads SYGVKD. Deletions cut 11 bases from V and 2 bases from J, with 13 bases between. The CDR3 consists of 13 residues. The CDR3 sequence: CAHLGGTGNTIYF. CDR3 DNA sequence: TGTGCCCACTTGGGAGGTACTGGAAACACCATATATTTT.

This rearrangement joins TRBV21-1 to TRBJ2-5; the table names TRBD1, a call not compared with the DNA. TRBV21-1 is annotated as a pseudogene. CDR3 length: 13 residues. The CDR3 bases are TGTGCCGTGACAGGTTCGTACCAAGAGACCCAGTACTTC. It is translated as CAVTGSYQETQYF.

The chain couples TRBV27 to TRBJ1-1; 11 bases match TRBD1. The germline V gene has CDR1 MNHEY and CDR2 SMNVEV (reference sequence). This CDR3 has 15 residues. J gave up 5 bases and V 5 bases, and 7 bases lay outside the gene matches. CDR3 residues: CASSDGTGGRTEAFF. In nucleotides, the CDR3 is TGTGCCAGCAGTGACGGGACAGGGGGTCGTACTGAAGCTTTCTTT.

The chain joins TRBV6-2 or TRBV6-3 to TRBJ1-5, with a possible D match to TRBD1 (6 bases). V shed 2 bases and J shed 6 bases, with 14 bases lying between them. This CDR3 region has 15 residues. Per the germline V gene, CDR1 is MNHEY and CDR2 is SVGEGT. The CDR3 nucleotides are TGTGCCAGCAGTTACAAAACGGCAGGGGTTCAGCCCCAGCATTTT. Its translation is CASSYKTAGVQPQHF.